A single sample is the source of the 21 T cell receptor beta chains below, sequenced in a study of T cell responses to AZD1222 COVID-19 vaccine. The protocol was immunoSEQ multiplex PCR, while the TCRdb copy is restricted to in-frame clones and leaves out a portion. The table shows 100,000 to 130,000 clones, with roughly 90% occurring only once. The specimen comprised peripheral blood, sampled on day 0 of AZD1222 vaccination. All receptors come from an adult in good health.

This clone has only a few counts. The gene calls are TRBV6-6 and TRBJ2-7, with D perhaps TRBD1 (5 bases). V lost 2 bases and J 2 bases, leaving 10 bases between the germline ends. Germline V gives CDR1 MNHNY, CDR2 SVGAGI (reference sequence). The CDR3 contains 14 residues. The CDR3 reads CASSYEQGTYEQYF. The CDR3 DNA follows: TGTGCCAGCAGTTACGAGCAGGGCACCTACGAGCAGTACTTC.

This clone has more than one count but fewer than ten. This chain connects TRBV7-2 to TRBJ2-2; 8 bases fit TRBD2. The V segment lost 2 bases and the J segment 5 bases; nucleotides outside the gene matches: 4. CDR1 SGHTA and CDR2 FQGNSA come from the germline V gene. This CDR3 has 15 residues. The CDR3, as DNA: TGTGCCAGCAGCTTAAATGCGGGAGGAACCGGGGAGCTGTTTTTT. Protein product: CASSLNAGGTGELFF.

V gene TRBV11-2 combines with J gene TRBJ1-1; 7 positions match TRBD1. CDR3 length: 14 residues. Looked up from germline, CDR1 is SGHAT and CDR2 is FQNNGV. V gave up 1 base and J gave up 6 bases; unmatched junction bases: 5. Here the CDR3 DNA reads TGTGCCAGCAGCTTAGCGACAGGGTTCGCTGAAGCTTTCTTT. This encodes CASSLATGFAEAFF. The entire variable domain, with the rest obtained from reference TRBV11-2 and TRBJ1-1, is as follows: EAGVAQSPRYKIIEKRQSVAFWCNPISGHATLYWYQQILGQGPKLLIQFQNNGVVDDSQLPKDRFSAERLKGVDSTLKIQPAKLEDSAVYLCASSLATGFAEAFFGQGTRLTVV.

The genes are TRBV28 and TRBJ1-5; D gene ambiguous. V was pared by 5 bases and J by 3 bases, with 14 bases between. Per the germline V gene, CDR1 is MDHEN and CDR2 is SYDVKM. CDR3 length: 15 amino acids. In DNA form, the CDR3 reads TGTGCCAGCAGTACCCTGGAGCCTATCAATCAGCCCCAGCATTTT. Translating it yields CASSTLEPINQPQHF.

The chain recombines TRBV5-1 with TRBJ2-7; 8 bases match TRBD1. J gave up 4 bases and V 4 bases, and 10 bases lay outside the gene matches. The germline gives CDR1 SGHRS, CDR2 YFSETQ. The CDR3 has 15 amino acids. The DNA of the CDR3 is TGCGCCAGCAGCCTGGGGGACAGGAACGCGTACGAGCAGTACTTC. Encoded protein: CASSLGDRNAYEQYF.

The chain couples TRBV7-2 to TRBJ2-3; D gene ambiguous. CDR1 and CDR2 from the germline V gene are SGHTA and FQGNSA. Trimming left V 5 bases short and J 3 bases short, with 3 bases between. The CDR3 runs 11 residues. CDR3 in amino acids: CASSITDTQYF. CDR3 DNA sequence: TGTGCCAGCAGCATTACAGATACGCAGTATTTT. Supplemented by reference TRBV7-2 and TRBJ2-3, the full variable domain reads GAGVSQSPSNKVTEKGKDVELRCDPISGHTALYWYRQSLGQGLEFLIYFQGNSAPDKSGLPSDRFSAERTGGSVSTLTIQRTQQEDSAVYLCASSITDTQYFGPGTRLTVL.

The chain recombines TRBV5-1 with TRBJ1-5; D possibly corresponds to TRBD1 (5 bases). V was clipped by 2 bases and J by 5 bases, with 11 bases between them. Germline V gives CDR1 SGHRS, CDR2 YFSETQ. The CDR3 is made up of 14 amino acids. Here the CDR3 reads CASSFGVGDQPQHF. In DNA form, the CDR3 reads TGCGCCAGCAGCTTCGGGGTGGGGGATCAGCCCCAGCATTTT.

The CDR3 protein is CASTPNGGRTGQPQHF. In DNA form, the CDR3 reads TGTGCCAGCACCCCGAATGGGGGGCGTACGGGTCAGCCCCAGCATTTT. The J gene is TRBJ1-5, the V gene TRBV2; a possible D gene is TRBD1 (6 bases). This CDR3 comprises 16 residues. Trimming removed 7 bases from V and 6 bases from J, with 22 bases in between. CDR1 and CDR2 from the germline V gene are SNHLY and FYNNEI.

The CDR3 bases are TGTGCCAGCAGTTTCGTCCGGGACAGGGACACTGAAGCTTTCTTT. This gives the protein CASSFVRDRDTEAFF. The rearrangement uses TRBV28 and TRBJ1-1; 9 nucleotides match TRBD1. The CDR3 contains 15 residues. Trimming at V came to 3 bases and at J to 3 bases, leaving 5 bases not matched to a gene. Germline V lookup: CDR1 MDHEN, CDR2 SYDVKM. The full variable domain, completed using reference TRBV28 and TRBJ1-1, is DVKVTQSSRYLVKRTGEKVFLECVQDMDHENMFWYRQDPGLGLRLIYFSYDVKMKEKGDIPEGYSVSREKKERFSLILESASTNQTSMYLCASSFVRDRDTEAFFGQGTRLTVV.

The DNA of the CDR3 is TGCGCCAGCTCGGACAGTAACTATGGCTACACCTTC. Amino acids: CASSDSNYGYTF. V and J are TRBV5-1 and TRBJ1-2, with TRBD1 as a possible D gene (6 bases). Germline V CDR1 and CDR2: SGHRS, YFSETQ. The CDR3 has 12 amino acids. Trimming removed 7 bases at V and 1 base at J, with 8 bases between.

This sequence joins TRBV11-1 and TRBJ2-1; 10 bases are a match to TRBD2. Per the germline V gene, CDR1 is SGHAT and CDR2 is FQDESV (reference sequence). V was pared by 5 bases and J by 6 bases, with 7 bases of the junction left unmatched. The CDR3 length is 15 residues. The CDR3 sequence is CASSGSSGRGNEQFF. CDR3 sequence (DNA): TGTGCCAGCAGCGGTTCTAGCGGGAGAGGCAATGAGCAGTTCTTC.

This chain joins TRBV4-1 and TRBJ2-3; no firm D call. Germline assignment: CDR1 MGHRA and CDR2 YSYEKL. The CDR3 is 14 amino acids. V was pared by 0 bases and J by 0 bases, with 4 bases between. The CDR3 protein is CASSQDRSTDTQYF. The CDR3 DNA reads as TGCGCCAGCAGCCAAGACAGGAGCACAGATACGCAGTATTTT.

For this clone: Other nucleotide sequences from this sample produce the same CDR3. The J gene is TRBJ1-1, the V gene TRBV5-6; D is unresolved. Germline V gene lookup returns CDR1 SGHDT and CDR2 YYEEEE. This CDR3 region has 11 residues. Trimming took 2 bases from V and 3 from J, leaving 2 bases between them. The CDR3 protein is CASSLHTEAFF. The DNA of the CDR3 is TGTGCCAGCAGCTTACACACTGAAGCTTTCTTT.

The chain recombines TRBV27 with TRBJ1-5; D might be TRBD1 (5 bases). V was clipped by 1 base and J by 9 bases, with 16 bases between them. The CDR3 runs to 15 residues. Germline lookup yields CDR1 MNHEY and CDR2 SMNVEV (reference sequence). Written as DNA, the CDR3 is TGTGCCAGCAGTTTATGGGGGACCCAGGAGGGGCCCCAGCATTTT. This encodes CASSLWGTQEGPQHF.

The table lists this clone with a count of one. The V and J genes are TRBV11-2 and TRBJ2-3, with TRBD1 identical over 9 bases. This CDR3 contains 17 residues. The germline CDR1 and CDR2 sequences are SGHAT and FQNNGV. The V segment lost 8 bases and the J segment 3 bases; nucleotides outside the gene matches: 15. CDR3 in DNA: TGTGCCAGCGTCCCCTCCCGGGACAGGGCACGTACAGATACGCAGTATTTT. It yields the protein CASVPSRDRARTDTQYF.

CDR3 amino acids: CAISVSTNEKLFF. The CDR3 nucleotides read TGTGCCATCAGTGTATCAACTAATGAAAAACTGTTTTTT. The genes are TRBV10-3 and TRBJ1-4; D ambiguous. Trimming removed 4 bases from V and 0 bases from J, with 3 bases in between. From germline, CDR1 is ENHRY and CDR2 SYGVKD. This CDR3 contains 13 residues.

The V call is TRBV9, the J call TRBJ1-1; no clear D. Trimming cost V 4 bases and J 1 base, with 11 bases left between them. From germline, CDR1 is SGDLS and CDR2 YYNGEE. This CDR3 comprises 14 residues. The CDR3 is CASSRITANTEAFF. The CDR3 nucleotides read TGTGCCAGCAGCCGAATAACAGCGAACACTGAAGCTTTCTTT.

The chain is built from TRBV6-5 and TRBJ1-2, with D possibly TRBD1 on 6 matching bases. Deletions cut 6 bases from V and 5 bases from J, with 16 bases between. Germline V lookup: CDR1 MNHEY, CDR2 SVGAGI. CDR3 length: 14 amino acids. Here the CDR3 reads CASRDGGGRYGYTF. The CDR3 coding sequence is TGTGCCAGCAGGGACGGAGGGGGGAGATATGGCTACACCTTC.

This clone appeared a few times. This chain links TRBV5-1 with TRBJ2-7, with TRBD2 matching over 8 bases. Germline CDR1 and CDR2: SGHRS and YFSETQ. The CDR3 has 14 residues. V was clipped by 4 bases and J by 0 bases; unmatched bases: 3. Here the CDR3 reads CASSPGLASYEQYF. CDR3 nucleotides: TGCGCCAGCAGCCCCGGACTAGCCTCCTACGAGCAGTACTTC.

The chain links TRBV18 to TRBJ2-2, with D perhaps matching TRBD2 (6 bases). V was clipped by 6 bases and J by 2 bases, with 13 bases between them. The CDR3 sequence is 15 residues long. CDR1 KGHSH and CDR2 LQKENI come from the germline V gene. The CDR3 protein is CASSSSGTNTGELFF. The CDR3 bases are TGTGCCAGCTCGTCTTCCGGGACTAACACCGGGGAGCTGTTTTTT.

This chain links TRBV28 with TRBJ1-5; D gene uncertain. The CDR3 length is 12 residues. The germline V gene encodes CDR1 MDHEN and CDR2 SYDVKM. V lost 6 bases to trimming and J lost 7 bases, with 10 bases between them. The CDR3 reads CASRPDIQPQHF. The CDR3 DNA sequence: TGTGCCAGCAGGCCAGACATCCAGCCCCAGCATTTT.